The 8 T cell receptor beta chains listed next were all sequenced from one sample in a study of shared clonotypes between healthy human individuals. Here immunoSEQ multiplex PCR was the method, and the copy in TCRdb shows in-frame clones only, minus some. The repertoire has 2 million to 2.5 million clones, 95% of them found once; the top ten carry around 0.13%. Sequencing used naive CD4+ T cells sorted from blood. Subset specified: CD45RA+ positively selected. Source of these receptors: a young man in good health.

On this clone itself: At one end, the junction sequence differs from germline, possibly due to a read error. The sample has other DNA sequences that encode this CDR3 too. V and J are TRBV6-5 and TRBJ2-5; D gene uncertain. The CDR3 has 11 residues. CDR1 is MNHEY and CDR2 is SVGAGI in the germline V gene. Here the CDR3 reads CASRTIEAQYF. Here the CDR3 DNA reads TGCGCCAGCAGAACGATAGAGGCCCAGTACTTC.

This clone occurred once. V is TRBV7-9 and J is TRBJ1-2; 8 bases line up with TRBD1. Germline V gene data show CDR1 as SEHNR and CDR2 as FQNEAQ (reference sequence). There are 14 residues in the CDR3. The J segment lost 4 bases and the V segment lost 5 bases, leaving 6 bases of the junction unmatched. DNA for the CDR3: TGTGCCAGCAGCGCTTCCGGGACAGGCTATGGCTACACCTTC. Amino acid sequence: CASSASGTGYGYTF.

V is TRBV6-5 and J is TRBJ1-2; D not certain. The germline gives CDR1 MNHEY, CDR2 SVGAGI. V was clipped by 7 bases and J by 1 base, with 16 bases between them. There are 15 residues in the CDR3. For the CDR3, the DNA is TGTGCCAGCACCTTATCCCCGTGGAGTAACTATGGCTACACCTTC. Amino acid sequence: CASTLSPWSNYGYTF.

This chain joins TRBV11-2 and TRBJ2-1, with D unresolved. V lost 5 bases and J lost 3, with 11 bases in between. This CDR3 is built from 14 residues. The germline V gene has CDR1 SGHAT and CDR2 FQNNGV. CDR3: CASSPRQFYNEQFF. CDR3 nucleotides: TGTGCCAGCAGCCCCCGGCAGTTCTACAATGAGCAGTTCTTC. The full variable domain, completed using reference TRBV11-2 and TRBJ2-1, is EAGVAQSPRYKIIEKRQSVAFWCNPISGHATLYWYQQILGQGPKLLIQFQNNGVVDDSQLPKDRFSAERLKGVDSTLKIQPAKLEDSAVYLCASSPRQFYNEQFFGPGTRLTVL.

The chain joins TRBV6-5 to TRBJ2-7; D not certain. V gave up 6 bases and J gave up 3 bases, with 12 bases separating them. The V gene's germline CDR1 is MNHEY and CDR2 SVGAGI. The CDR3 loop spans 13 amino acids. This chain's CDR3 is CASSLGPVYEQYF. The CDR3 region has the DNA TGTGCCAGCAGCCTAGGACCCGTCTACGAGCAGTACTTC.

The chain uses TRBV11-2 and TRBJ2-1; D perhaps matches TRBD1 (6 bases). Per the germline V gene, CDR1 is SGHAT and CDR2 is FQNNGV. This CDR3 region has 15 residues. The ends were cut back, 4 bases at V and 2 bases at J, with 12 bases in the middle. The CDR3 spells CASSSPDRTYNEQFF. The DNA for the CDR3 is TGTGCCAGCAGCTCACCCGACAGGACCTACAATGAGCAGTTCTTC.

The V and J genes are TRBV2 and TRBJ2-7; D tentatively fits TRBD1 or TRBD2 (6 bases each). CDR3 length equals 13 residues. V was trimmed by 8 bases and J by 3 bases, leaving 14 bases between them. CDR1 and CDR2 (germline): SNHLY, FYNNEI. The CDR3 reads CASQGRNYYEQYF. Here the CDR3 DNA reads TGTGCCAGCCAGGGGAGGAACTACTACGAGCAGTACTTC.

This clone was observed a few times. The chain is built from TRBV18 and TRBJ1-2; D gene uncertain. Trimming pared 6 bases from V and 2 bases from J, leaving 10 bases between. The CDR3 runs 13 residues. The germline V gene has CDR1 KGHSH and CDR2 LQKENI. CDR3 residues: CASSHGQNYGYTF. CDR3 nucleotide sequence: TGTGCCAGCTCCCATGGTCAAAACTATGGCTACACCTTC.